This T cell receptor (beta chain) was recorded in a study of T-cell reconstitution after alpha-beta-depleted transplantation in children. The V and J ends lost 0 bases and 4 bases, in that order; junction bases with no gene match: 6. This CDR3 has 16 residues. Germline CDR1 reads SGHRS; CDR2 reads YFSETQ. Library preparation (for TCRbeta) was performed with unique molecular identifiers. MiXCR was run by TCRdb on the PCR reads, yielding one entry per CDR3 protein. The profile covers some 200,000 distinct CDR3 sequences, with roughly 8.3% appearing a single time and roughly a third taken by the ten largest. This clonotype was seen more than once but under ten times. Its matching antigen is unknown. Broader study findings: Certain patients had high TCRbeta diversity at day 60, and it came from recipient T cells and thymic progenitors that survived.

Sequenced material: PBMCs, mostly from graft donor cells, taken 360 days after TCRalphabeta/CD19-depleted stem cell transplant. This receptor was taken from a male patient aged 2-15 years who had a stem cell transplant for acute myeloid leukemia, so the T cells may come from the graft donor. The chain carries TRBV5-1 and TRBJ2-5; TRBD2 matches at 10 bases. CDR3 sequence (DNA): TGCGCCAGCAGCTTGGATTCGAGCGGGAGGGGAGAGACCCAGTACTTC. It translates to CASSLDSSGRGETQYF.